This TCR beta chain was sequenced for a study of T cell responses to AZD1222 COVID-19 vaccine. TCRdb's table, derived via immunoSEQ multiplex PCR, lists solely in-frame clones and lacks some. The sample shows about 57,000 clones, 86% of them seen only once. Germline V gene lookup returns CDR1 SGHAT and CDR2 FQDESV (reference sequence). V shed 5 bases and J shed 2 bases, with 15 bases lying between them. This CDR3 has 15 amino acids. Concerning this clone: Its antigen is not identified.

Study-wide findings and caveats: All repertoire sampling was performed exclusively after the peak T cell response. The reported proportion of spike-specific TCRs targeting unmutated variant regions was nearly half.

The rearrangement links TRBV11-1 to TRBJ1-2; the D gene is possibly TRBD1 (5 bases). The input for sequencing was peripheral blood, taken on day 0 of AZD1222 vaccination. The source of this sequence is an adult in good health. The CDR3 bases are TGTGCCAGCAGCCCAGGGTTAGGCAAGAACTATGGCTACACCTTC. Residues: CASSPGLGKNYGYTF.